The next 17 T cell receptor beta chains were all read from a single sample in a study of T cells in Graves' hyperthyroidism and ophthalmopathy. Amplification targeted TCR beta CDR3 regions from RNA transcripts. The HTBI primer set served for first-round RT-PCR of the TCR CDR3. TCRdb called the multiplex PCR reads again in MiXCR, with one record for every CDR3 protein. The sample lists about 620,000 distinct CDR3 sequences, under 20% occurring once. The sequenced sample was blood. These receptors came from a woman aged 30 to 39 with Graves' hyperthyroidism.

The V call is TRBV9, the J call TRBJ2-7; the D is unclear. Germline CDR1 and CDR2: SGDLS and YYNGEE. CDR3 length equals 14 residues. The V end was cut by 4 bases, the J end by 3 bases, with 14 bases between. The DNA for the CDR3 is TGTGCCAGCAGCTTTTCCCATGGGGACTACGAGCAGTACTTC. Translated, it gives CASSFSHGDYEQYF.

This clonotype was found many times. This chain links TRBV18 with TRBJ2-1, with D perhaps matching TRBD1 (6 bases). The germline CDR1 and CDR2 sequences are KGHSH and LQKENI. The CDR3 loop spans 13 amino acids. V gave up 4 bases and J gave up 5 bases, with 9 bases separating them. DNA of the CDR3: TGTGCCAGCTCACAGGGGGACCACAATGAGCAGTTCTTC. Its protein product is CASSQGDHNEQFF.

The table lists this clonotype with a few counts. V usage is TRBV11-2 and J usage is TRBJ2-7, with 9 bases fitting TRBD2. This CDR3 has 16 amino acids. Germline-derived CDR1 and CDR2 are SGHAT and FQNNGV. J was trimmed by 5 bases and V by 1 base; bases with no gene match: 9. CDR3 DNA: TGTGCCAGCAGCTTAGGTAGTCTAGCGGGATACAACGAGCAGTACTTC. Residues: CASSLGSLAGYNEQYF.

The chain employs TRBV7-2 and TRBJ2-5; perhaps D is TRBD1 or TRBD2 (5 bases each). This CDR3 comprises 15 residues. V lost 5 bases and J 5 bases, leaving 18 bases between the germline ends. Germline values: CDR1 SGHTA, CDR2 FQGNSA. The CDR3 spells CASSPRQRDLETQYF. In DNA, the CDR3 is TGTGCCAGCAGCCCCCGACAGAGGGACCTCGAGACCCAGTACTTC. The full variable domain, completed using reference TRBV7-2 and TRBJ2-5, is GAGVSQSPSNKVTEKGKDVELRCDPISGHTALYWYRQSLGQGLEFLIYFQGNSAPDKSGLPSDRFSAERTGGSVSTLTIQRTQQEDSAVYLCASSPRQRDLETQYFGPGTRLLVL.

This chain joins TRBV20-1 and TRBJ2-5, with TRBD1 identical over 10 bases. This CDR3 has 15 amino acids. Germline lookup yields CDR1 DFQATT and CDR2 SNEGSKA (reference sequence). The junction had 13 bases not matched to a gene; V was cut back by 6 bases and J by 6 bases. This CDR3 reads CSAPFGTGERKTQYF. The DNA of the CDR3 is TGCAGTGCGCCCTTCGGGACAGGGGAGAGAAAGACCCAGTACTTC.

This clonotype was counted many times. The rearrangement joins TRBV28 to TRBJ2-5; TRBD1 might be the D (5 bases). With 3 bases removed from V and 5 bases from J, the gap between germline ends came to 13 bases. This CDR3 spans 14 amino acids. Germline-derived CDR1 and CDR2 are MDHEN and SYDVKM. CDR3 in DNA: TGTGCCAGCAGTTTGGACAAAAGTTTGGAGACCCAGTACTTC. Translating it yields CASSLDKSLETQYF.

The CDR3 here is CASSLLGTGGSYNEQFF. In DNA form, the CDR3 reads TGTGCCAGCAGTTTATTGGGTACGGGAGGGAGCTACAATGAGCAGTTCTTC. This chain joins TRBV27 and TRBJ2-1, with 8 bases that match TRBD2. Trimming took 1 base from V and 3 from J; bases not matched to a gene: 8. The CDR3 is made up of 17 amino acids. Germline V CDR1 and CDR2: MNHEY, SMNVEV (reference sequence).

This clonotype came up a few times. The chain combines TRBV7-6 with TRBJ2-3, with D unresolved. The germline V and J ends were trimmed by 0 bases and 0 bases, with 10 bases remaining between them. CDR1 is SGHVS, CDR2 FNYEAQ, per germline. The CDR3 totals 16 residues. The CDR3 sequence: CASSLAEAISTDTQYF. CDR3 DNA sequence: TGTGCCAGCAGCTTAGCGGAAGCAATTAGCACAGATACGCAGTATTTT.

Ten or more counts support this clonotype. The V call is TRBV6-1, the J call TRBJ1-5; tentative D call: TRBD1 (5 bases). CDR1 and CDR2 (germline): MNHNS, SASEGT. Trimming shortened V by 6 bases and J by 5 bases, and 8 bases separated the two germline ends. The CDR3 length is 12 residues. The CDR3 region has the DNA TGTGCCAGCAGCACAGGCTATCAGCCCCAGCATTTT. It translates to CASSTGYQPQHF.

This clonotype was counted many times. The chain carries TRBV7-3 and TRBJ2-1, with TRBD2 matching 8 bases. Germline CDR1 SGHTA, CDR2 FQGTGA. CDR3 length: 14 amino acids. V shed 5 bases and J 7 bases; nucleotides not matched to a gene: 7. CDR3: CASSPGLGGNEQFF. The CDR3 DNA follows: TGTGCCAGCAGCCCGGGACTAGGGGGGAATGAGCAGTTCTTC.

This clonotype has only a few counts. The J gene is TRBJ2-7, the V gene TRBV10-3; D not certain. The germline gives CDR1 ENHRY, CDR2 SYGVKD. The CDR3 sequence is 13 residues long. V lost 6 bases to trimming and J lost 1 base, with 10 bases between them. The CDR3 bases are TGTGCCATCAGGGAAAACGAATCCTACGAGCAGTACTTC. It translates to CAIRENESYEQYF.

There are many counts of this clonotype. V and J are TRBV2 and TRBJ1-2; 7 nucleotides match TRBD1. Trimming took 4 bases from V and 4 from J; bases not matched to a gene: 9. This CDR3 contains 15 residues. CDR1 is SNHLY, CDR2 FYNNEI, per germline. CDR3 sequence reads: CASSANRGVGYGYTF. The CDR3 region has the DNA TGTGCCAGCAGTGCTAACAGGGGAGTAGGCTATGGCTACACCTTC. Complete variable domain (other parts from reference TRBV2 and TRBJ1-2): EPEVTQTPSHQVTQMGQEVILRCVPISNHLYFYWYRQILGQKVEFLVSFYNNEISEKSEIFDDQFSVERPDGSNFTLKIRSTKLEDSAMYFCASSANRGVGYGYTFGSGTRLTVV.

The sample holds many counts of this clonotype. The rearrangement uses TRBV24-1 and TRBJ2-3; 8 nucleotides line up with TRBD2. Per germline, CDR1 KGHDR and CDR2 SFDVKD. V gave up 4 bases and J gave up 1 base; unmatched junction bases: 9. The CDR3 totals 17 residues. The CDR3 sequence: CATSDLLSREGTDTQYF. The CDR3 region has the DNA TGTGCCACCAGTGACCTCCTCTCGCGGGAGGGCACAGATACGCAGTATTTT.

The sample holds many counts of this clonotype. V and J are TRBV15 and TRBJ1-4; possible D gene TRBD1, 5 bases. Trimming removed 0 bases at V and 3 bases at J, with 8 bases between. Germline CDR1 LNHNV, CDR2 YYDKDF (reference sequence). The CDR3 sequence is 15 residues long. This chain's CDR3 is CATSRDLGPNEKLFF. The CDR3 nucleotides read TGTGCCACCAGCAGAGATTTGGGGCCTAATGAAAAACTGTTTTTT. Full variable domain (missing parts from reference TRBV15 and TRBJ1-4): DAMVIQNPRYQVTQFGKPVTLSCSQTLNHNVMYWYQQKSSQAPKLLFHYYDKDFNNEADTPDNFQSRRPNTSFCFLDIRSPGLGDTAMYLCATSRDLGPNEKLFFGSGTQLSVL.

This clonotype was detected only a few times. V and J are TRBV19 and TRBJ1-2; D possibly corresponds to TRBD1 (5 bases). V lost 5 bases and J 2 bases, leaving 15 bases between the germline ends. The germline V gene has CDR1 LNHDA and CDR2 SQIVND (reference sequence). CDR3 length: 15 amino acids. The CDR3 DNA sequence: TGTGCCAGTAGTCCCCCCGCAGGGTCGAACTATGGCTACACCTTC. This translates into CASSPPAGSNYGYTF.

This clonotype was seen only a few times. The rearrangement joins TRBV11-3 to TRBJ2-2; D is unresolved. The germline gives CDR1 SGHNT, CDR2 YENEEA. V was shortened by 5 bases and J by 0 bases, with 22 bases between the two germline ends. The CDR3 extends over 19 amino acids. The CDR3 nucleotides read TGTGCCAGCAGCCACGGACGCCGCGGACCCATTCCGAACACCGGGGAGCTGTTTTTT. Protein product: CASSHGRRGPIPNTGELFF.

This clonotype has just a few counts. V gene TRBV6-5 combines with J gene TRBJ1-1, with 8 bases fitting TRBD1. The ends lost 2 bases at V and 4 bases at J; junction bases unmatched: 6. The germline gives CDR1 MNHEY, CDR2 SVGAGI. CDR3 length: 15 residues. The CDR3 nucleotides are TGTGCCAGCAGTTACAGTGAGACAGGGGTCACTGAAGCTTTCTTT. Protein sequence: CASSYSETGVTEAFF.